What follows is one T cell receptor (beta chain) and its context. This clone has a handful of counts. Its antigen remains undetermined. The input lacks base qualities; no much larger clone sits a single base away. In total, about 650 healthy bone marrow donors made up the cohort. All cohort members were sampled while nominally healthy, although unrecorded immune exposures were likely present. The donor was CMV seropositive and was included in the group of approximately 300 seropositive cohort members. Each donor provided a peripheral blood sample, and peripheral blood mononuclear cells were used for TCR beta sequencing. Genomic DNA extraction from the blood cell samples was performed with the Qiagen DNeasy Blood Extraction Kit. The sample belongs to a study of cytomegalovirus exposure and HLA in healthy donors (dated by TCRdb to about 2017). In terms of the full investigation: An earlier analysis of several hundred of the donors reported about 280 Gb of sequence data and around 100 million unique TCR beta sequences obtained from about 179 million T cells. Approximately 310 gigabases of sequencing data and tens of millions of unique TCR sequences were included in an early release covering 550 to 650 HLA-typed donors. Of the approximately 400 genotyped donors, 81% were placed in the genetic ancestry cluster associated with self-reported Caucasian donors. The aim of the study was to test whether cataloging public T cell receptors could identify signatures of past pathogen exposure. The T cell repertoires of roughly 660 subjects were profiled by immunosequencing and related to cytomegalovirus serostatus. A separate validation cohort of roughly 130 different subjects was used in addition to the roughly 670-subject first cohort. To predict cytomegalovirus infection status, the study combined high-throughput TCR immunosequencing, statistical association of individual TCRs with disease status, and machine learning. A later analysis re-analyzed previously published TCR beta repertoires from roughly 690 donors and added high-resolution HLA genotyping to study TCR occurrence patterns. Rather than drawing on any new phenotypic data, the later analysis identified candidate immune exposures from TCR beta sequences and the way those sequences occurred across donors. An earlier analysis of fewer than 750 of the donors used high-throughput TCR beta sequencing to judge whether each TCR beta V gene segment behaved as functional or pseudogenic. Donor age, sex, ethnicity and CMV serostatus were compiled alongside the repertoire data. Genome-wide SNP genotypes for about 65% of the roughly 670 donors were used in a later genetic analysis, which treated that subset as a discovery cohort. All discovery cohort repertoires had been generated on a single sequencing platform. HLA typing covered class I and class II loci at four-digit resolution. The number of typed donors differed by locus: about 620-630 for A, B, C, DRB1 and DQB1; approximately 530 for DQA1; some 590 for DPA1; and approximately 450 for DPB1. Roughly five DR-DQ haplotypes were handled as single units for association and clustering because linkage in the cohort was strong. Among several hundred genotyped donors of the cohort, an average of roughly 230,000 unique TCR beta nucleotide sequences was sequenced per donor, of which roughly 17% were non-productive.

General conclusions and limits of the study: The authors suggested that the approach could potentially be generalized to other disease states and immunological phenotypes. A few of the identified cytomegalovirus-associated TCR beta chains were confirmed in vitro to be specific for cytomegalovirus antigens. Specific HLA alleles were associated with 15,000 to 20,000 TCR beta sequences at a false discovery rate of 0.05 in a later analysis. A later genetic analysis associated a missense DCLRE1C variant with V-gene and J-gene trimming of TCR beta chains, and an independent cohort replicated the association. A further reported finding was that TCR beta sequences accurately predicted the HLA-A and HLA-B alleles for most subjects in the first cohort. Sequencing depth was assumed to be roughly uniform across donors in the presence/absence analyses, though that assumption may not hold. A group of highly shared sequence variants was considered likely to be a technical artifact of the sequencing pipeline. Compared with equally common non-associated chains, HLA-associated TCR beta chains in a later analysis were more clonally expanded and had lower generation probabilities. Compared with the approximately 700-donor mean, donors in an Asian-associated ancestry cluster had fewer N-insertions in productive TCRs, according to a later genetic analysis. Correlated functional status among segregating V segments might be attributable to linkage disequilibrium, but an unknown experimental factor could not be ruled out. Only TCR beta chains were sequenced in this cohort, and the absence of alpha or paired-chain data limited detectable features. Assigning TCR associations to individual alleles was difficult when HLA alleles, especially DR and DQ, strongly co-occurred. In a later analysis, several top co-occurrence clusters were reported to appear linked to parvovirus B19, influenza, CMV and Epstein-Barr virus. Broadly in line with IMGT annotations, most TCR beta V segments showed up in productive rearrangements about 87% or about 30% of the time in an earlier analysis of approximately 640 of the donors. Because counts were too low, 15 to 20 rarely observed V segments, including chromosome 9 orphons, were excluded from the earlier analysis of 587 of the donors. The classifier was reported to diagnose cytomegalovirus status with high specificity and sensitivity in both the original and validation cohorts. In a later analysis, TCR association rates were found to vary across HLA loci, with the most associated TCRs seen for DRB1 alleles and the fewest for HLA-C alleles. A total of fewer than 200 TCR beta chains were listed by the study as associated with cytomegalovirus. In a later analysis, most CMV-associated TCR beta chains were found to appear HLA-restricted, with HLA associations seemingly driven largely by CMV exposure. Across donors, most TCR sequences were observed very rarely, whereas some public TCRs were present in many individuals. Because HLA typing was unavailable for some donors at each locus, only the typed subset was used in association tests. CMV serostatus was the only immune exposure information available for the cohort.

Libraries were built with the immunoSEQ multiplex PCR assay. For the multiplex PCR, a mixture combining 60 forward primers for TCR Vbeta segments and 13 reverse primers for TCR Jbeta segments was used. A multiplex PCR assay on genomic DNA amplified the CDR3 region of rearranged TCR beta genes. On the Illumina HiSeq System, the amplified TCR beta libraries were sequenced as 87-base-pair reads. In the original analysis: A later analysis counted about 76 million unique TCR beta chains across the 550 to 800 repertoires, and some 11 million of these chains were shared by at least two donors. Raw reads were error-corrected and collapsed into unique sequences by a nearest-neighbor algorithm in which closely related sequences were merged to remove PCR and sequencing errors. Alignment of CDR3 sequences to IMGT reference sequences was used to assign V, D and J gene segments. For a sequence to be retained, a match of at least six nucleotides to both a V gene segment and a J gene segment was required. Rearrangements were classified as productive when the CDR3 lacked stop codons and remained in frame with V and J, and all other rearrangements were classified as non-productive. Following IMGT convention, CDR3 was defined as the stretch from the second conserved V-encoded cysteine to the conserved J-encoded phenylalanine. The earlier analysis of about 560 of the donors excluded any sequence lacking an unambiguous match to a single V gene segment. An earlier analysis of 587 of the donors called V segments functional above 56.7% productive rearrangements and segregating when the between-donor standard deviation exceeded 5%. A statistical classification framework was built for diagnosing cytomegalovirus status from the catalog of TCR beta chain sequences. In a later analysis, V and J genes were assigned by comparing TCR nucleotide sequences against IMGT/GENE-DB human TR gene sequences. A later analysis assigned CDR3 sequences and most-parsimonious VDJ recombination scenarios with the TCRdist pipeline. A later analysis defined each TCR beta chain by its CDR3 amino acid sequence plus V-gene family, and excluded reads lacking a unique V-gene family. To address suspected cross-contamination and a sequencing artifact, a later analysis removed several hundred highly shared, low-generation-probability nucleotide sequences. A later analysis calculated a clonal expansion index for each public chain from normalized within-repertoire ranks of inferred template counts. A later analysis computed generation probabilities with a VDJ recombination model fitted to out-of-frame rearrangements, and checked the results against IGoR. In a later analysis, TCR-TCR, TCR-HLA and TCR-CMV co-occurrence was scored with hypergeometric tests, and a repertoire-size bias correction was applied to TCR pairs. False discovery rates were estimated in a later analysis by permuting HLA or CMV assignments 20 times. In a later analysis, co-occurring TCRs were grouped using DBSCAN, and TCRdist sequence similarity was added for clustering within HLA-allele-positive subsets. Repertoires with fewer than 30,000 or more than 120,000 public chains, plus five repertoires with anomalous nucleotide sharing, were excluded from co-occurrence clustering. In TCRdb, the immuneACCESS table is reduced to in-frame sequences with V and J assigned. These tables do not hold every clone; where another copy was compared, an unresolved V gene accounts for under half, and the others remain unexplained. That table gives V, J and clone size, and the DNA gave D and trimming. The sample has over 150,000 clones on record, around 77% of them singletons. The ten largest clones take up 3.7% of the sample.

The origin of this receptor is a man aged 25-45 years in good health and CMV-seropositive. Sequencing was carried out using PBMCs.

CDR3 protein: CASSQDRGNEKLFF. At the DNA level, the sequence is TGCGCCAGCAGCCAAGACAGGGGTAATGAAAAACTGTTTTTT. This chain is built from TRBV4-1 and TRBJ1-4, with TRBD1 tentatively as D gene (6 bases match). CDR1 MGHRA and CDR2 YSYEKL were looked up in the germline V gene. The CDR3 goes from the cysteine to the phenylalanine over 14 residues. Only CDR3 DNA is held: 42 bases, read in frame from base 1. V drops 0 bases and J drops 4 bases, leaving 6 bases in between.